The 9 T cell receptor beta chains reported below all come from one sample, sequenced in a study of beta chain features in type 1 diabetes. What these receptors recognize is not known. The study's findings and limits: There was a moderate but significant shortening of TCRB CDR3s in all four CD4+ subsets of Type 1 diabetes patients.

The entirety of the isolated RNA underwent reverse transcription, so expressed TCRB transcripts were sequenced. TCRdb's copy holds only in-frame clones and misses some; the assay was immunoSEQ multiplex PCR. The sample has roughly 140,000 clones, around 10% seen once. Sequenced input: central memory CD4+ T cells from blood. The receptors derive from a man aged 25 to 45 with type 1 diabetes.

The chain combines TRBV7-2 with TRBJ2-7; TRBD1 matches 8 bases. J gave up 9 bases and V 4 bases, and 11 bases lay outside the gene matches. Per the germline V gene, CDR1 is SGHTA and CDR2 is FQGNSA. The CDR3 sequence is 14 residues long. The DNA for the CDR3 is TGTGCCAGCAGCTCCACCCAGGGACAGGTCTTGCAGTACTTC. Protein product: CASSSTQGQVLQYF.

This clone has just a few counts. The rearrangement joins TRBV5-1 to TRBJ2-1, with no clear D. Trimming cost V 0 bases and J 0 bases, with 10 bases left between them. Germline V gives CDR1 SGHRS, CDR2 YFSETQ. The CDR3 spans 16 residues. CDR3 sequence: CASSLASAGSYNEQFF. The CDR3 coding sequence is TGCGCCAGCAGCTTGGCCTCTGCAGGCTCCTACAATGAGCAGTTCTTC. The full variable domain, completed using reference TRBV5-1 and TRBJ2-1, is KAGVTQTPRYLIKTRGQQVTLSCSPISGHRSVSWYQQTPGQGLQFLFEYFSETQRNKGNFPGRFSGRQFSNSRSEMNVSTLELGDSALYLCASSLASAGSYNEQFFGPGTRLTVL.

V gene TRBV5-4 combines with J gene TRBJ2-3, with TRBD2 identical over 13 bases. Looked up from germline, CDR1 is SGHNT and CDR2 is YYREEE (reference sequence). Trimming at V came to 4 bases and at J to 0 bases, leaving 8 bases not matched to a gene. CDR3 size: 18 residues. The CDR3: CASSKGGTSGTSTDTQYF. In DNA, the CDR3 is TGTGCCAGCAGCAAGGGGGGGACTAGCGGGACTAGCACAGATACGCAGTATTTT.

About this clone: Distinct nucleotide sequences in the sample also encode this CDR3. The V and J genes are TRBV28 and TRBJ2-7, with a tentative D call TRBD2 (5 bases). The CDR3 totals 12 residues. Trimming stripped 5 bases from V and 4 bases from J, with 9 bases between. Germline assignment: CDR1 MDHEN and CDR2 SYDVKM. This CDR3 reads CASSRRAYEQYF. Here the CDR3 DNA reads TGTGCCAGCAGTCGGCGGGCGTACGAGCAGTACTTC.

This rearrangement joins TRBV5-6 to TRBJ1-1; D ambiguous. Germline V gene lookup returns CDR1 SGHDT and CDR2 YYEEEE. V lost 4 bases, J lost 0 bases, and 7 bases lay in between. The CDR3 length is 13 residues. The CDR3 DNA follows: TGTGCCAGCAGCCGTCCGTTGAACACTGAAGCTTTCTTT. It codes for CASSRPLNTEAFF.

This clone was seen a few times. The rearrangement uses TRBV2 and TRBJ1-1; D call uncertain. This CDR3 is built from 14 residues. V was shortened by 6 bases and J by 3 bases, with 14 bases between the two germline ends. CDR1 is SNHLY, CDR2 FYNNEI, per germline. CDR3 sequence: CASSGRVGDTEAFF. The CDR3 DNA sequence: TGTGCCAGCAGCGGGCGGGTCGGAGACACTGAAGCTTTCTTT. The full variable domain, in which reference TRBV2 and TRBJ1-1 provide the parts outside the CDR3, is EPEVTQTPSHQVTQMGQEVILRCVPISNHLYFYWYRQILGQKVEFLVSFYNNEISEKSEIFDDQFSVERPDGSNFTLKIRSTKLEDSAMYFCASSGRVGDTEAFFGQGTRLTVV.

Comment on this clone: The same CDR3 is also encoded by other DNA sequences in this sample. V usage is TRBV29-1 and J usage is TRBJ2-3; TRBD1 agrees at 9 bases. CDR3 length: 14 residues. Trimming removed 5 bases from V and 3 bases from J; junction bases left unmatched: 6. CDR1 and CDR2 (germline): SQVTM, ANQGSEA. The CDR3: CSVLTGGLTDTQYF. The CDR3 coding sequence is TGCAGCGTTTTAACAGGGGGCTTGACAGATACGCAGTATTTT.

The chain couples TRBV9 to TRBJ2-7; TRBD2 agrees at 7 bases. The CDR3 extends over 14 amino acids. The germline V gene encodes CDR1 SGDLS and CDR2 YYNGEE. The V segment lost 3 bases and the J segment 1 base; nucleotides outside the gene matches: 4. In nucleotides, the CDR3 is TGTGCCAGCAGCGCGAGCGGGACTTCCTACGAGCAGTACTTC. This translates into CASSASGTSYEQYF.

Concerning this clone itself: The sample holds other DNA sequences that translate to the same CDR3. The chain joins TRBV28 to TRBJ2-3; the match to TRBD1 covers 7 bases. The CDR3 has 13 amino acids. V trimming: 3 bases; J trimming: 4 bases; junction bases outside the gene matches: 1. Germline loops: CDR1 MDHEN, CDR2 SYDVKM. The CDR3 here is CASSLQGADTQYF. In DNA form, the CDR3 reads TGTGCCAGCAGTTTGCAGGGGGCAGATACGCAGTATTTT.